This record concerns one T cell receptor beta chain sequence. Mismatch with germline at one junction end may stem from a read error. These data are taken from a study of blood T cells in healthy people across ages. A second PCR, run for roughly 7 to 11 cycles, used a sample-barcoded 5' primer plus a J-beta primer mix. TCRdb re-called the 5' RACE reads through MiXCR, storing one row per CDR3 protein. The sample shows about 670,000 distinct CDR3 sequences, over 40% of them seen only once. The CDR3 contains 12 residues. The TCR sequence derives from a woman of 80 years or more in good health. The chain links TRBV12-3 or TRBV12-4 to TRBJ1-2; a weak D match, TRBD1 (6 bases). Input material: blood. The CDR3 loop reads CASSLDSYGHTF. CDR3 DNA: TGTGCCAGCAGTTTGGACAGCTATGGCCACACCTTC.